Listed below are T cell receptor beta chains from one sample, sequenced in a study of cytotoxic CD8 clonotypes in ibrutinib-treated CLL. The method was immunoSEQ multiplex PCR; TCRdb's version includes in-frame clones alone and lacks a portion of them. The table lists some 290,000 clones, almost 80% of them singletons. The specimen was PBMCs, collected before ibrutinib treatment. The receptors originated from a human donor with chronic lymphocytic leukemia. CDR3s include the opening cysteine and the closing phenylalanine or tryptophan. A D gene is named only where the DNA matches it firmly. Where a row states a size, it is once, few, many or the class of an expanded clone; other rows omit it.

J gene: TRBJ1-2
V gene: TRBV6-5
D gene: -
clone size: -
CDR3 protein: CASSSPRTGGYGYTF
CDR3 DNA: TGTGCCAGCAGTTCTCCACGGACCGGTGGCTATGGCTACACCTTC

J gene: TRBJ2-2
V gene: TRBV6-1
D gene: TRBD1
clone size: -
CDR3 protein: CASSTDRGSGELFF
CDR3 DNA: TGTGCCAGCAGTACGGACAGGGGCTCAGGGGAGCTGTTTTTT

J gene: TRBJ1-5
V gene: TRBV6-5
D gene: -
clone size: -
CDR3 protein: CASSYGQGHQPQHF
CDR3 DNA: TGTGCCAGCAGTTACGGGCAGGGCCATCAGCCCCAGCATTTT

J gene: TRBJ2-7
V gene: TRBV27
D gene: TRBD1
clone size: -
CDR3 protein: CASSAPTGGDEQYF
CDR3 DNA: TGTGCCAGCAGTGCCCCGACAGGGGGCGACGAGCAGTACTTC

J gene: TRBJ2-7
V gene: TRBV18
D gene: -
clone size: -
CDR3 protein: CASSPGPNYEQYF
CDR3 DNA: TGTGCCAGCTCACCTGGGCCCAACTACGAGCAGTACTTC

J gene: TRBJ1-1
V gene: TRBV30
D gene: -
clone size: -
CDR3 protein: CAWSLRATEAFF
CDR3 DNA: TGTGCCTGGAGTCTGAGGGCAACTGAAGCTTTCTTT

J gene: TRBJ2-7
V gene: TRBV12-2
D gene: -
clone size: once
CDR3 protein: CASRLASGIVYEQYF
CDR3 DNA: TGTGCAAGTCGCTTAGCTAGCGGGATTGTCTACGAGCAGTACTTC

J gene: TRBJ2-1
V gene: TRBV14
D gene: -
clone size: -
CDR3 protein: CASNEGLTYNEQFF
CDR3 DNA: TGTGCCAGCAACGAGGGGTTGACTTACAATGAGCAGTTCTTC

J gene: TRBJ2-3
V gene: TRBV27
D gene: -
clone size: -
CDR3 protein: CASFRSGGTDTQYF
CDR3 DNA: TGTGCCAGCTTCCGGTCAGGGGGCACAGATACGCAGTATTTT

J gene: TRBJ2-3
V gene: TRBV25-1
D gene: -
clone size: -
CDR3 protein: CASSEGGDTQYF
CDR3 DNA: TGTGCCAGCAGTGAAGGGGGAGATACGCAGTATTTT

J gene: TRBJ2-1
V gene: TRBV7-8
D gene: -
clone size: -
CDR3 protein: CASTASAGPRGEQFF
CDR3 DNA: TGTGCCAGCACGGCGTCTGCGGGACCGAGGGGTGAGCAGTTCTTC

J gene: TRBJ2-1
V gene: TRBV6-6
D gene: TRBD2
clone size: -
CDR3 protein: CASRSSLAGGGNEQFF
CDR3 DNA: TGTGCCAGCAGGTCCTCACTAGCGGGAGGGGGCAATGAGCAGTTCTTC

J gene: TRBJ2-7
V gene: TRBV5-6
D gene: -
clone size: -
CDR3 protein: CASTRGLGWMGLGYEQYF
CDR3 DNA: TGTGCCAGCACCCGGGGATTGGGCTGGATGGGACTCGGCTACGAGCAGTACTTC

J gene: TRBJ2-7
V gene: TRBV27
D gene: TRBD1
clone size: -
CDR3 protein: CASSLSQGVPYEQYF
CDR3 DNA: TGTGCCAGCAGTTTATCACAGGGGGTACCCTACGAGCAGTACTTC

J gene: TRBJ2-3
V gene: TRBV28
D gene: TRBD2
clone size: once
CDR3 protein: CASSLRWGGRRADTQYF
CDR3 DNA: TGTGCCAGCAGTTTAAGGTGGGGCGGGAGGCGAGCAGATACGCAGTATTTT

J gene: TRBJ2-7
V gene: TRBV27
D gene: TRBD1
clone size: -
CDR3 protein: CASSLTVPGGYEQYF
CDR3 DNA: TGTGCCAGCAGTTTGACCGTGCCAGGGGGCTACGAGCAGTACTTC

J gene: TRBJ2-7
V gene: TRBV5-1
D gene: TRBD2
clone size: -
CDR3 protein: CASRPSASGSFLFYEQYF
CDR3 DNA: TGCGCCAGCCGTCCTTCGGCTAGCGGGAGTTTTCTATTCTACGAGCAGTACTTC

J gene: TRBJ1-2
V gene: TRBV29-1
D gene: TRBD1
clone size: -
CDR3 protein: CSVAGQGKAPYTF
CDR3 DNA: TGCAGCGTTGCCGGACAGGGGAAGGCACCCTACACCTTC

J gene: TRBJ2-7
V gene: TRBV4-1
D gene: -
clone size: -
CDR3 protein: CASSQDSQITYEQYF
CDR3 DNA: TGCGCCAGCAGCCAAGATTCACAGATAACCTACGAGCAGTACTTC

J gene: TRBJ1-5
V gene: TRBV6-5
D gene: -
clone size: -
CDR3 protein: CASSYSNSLQPQHF
CDR3 DNA: TGTGCCAGCAGTTACTCTAACAGTCTTCAGCCCCAGCATTTT

J gene: TRBJ2-1
V gene: TRBV7-9
D gene: -
clone size: many
CDR3 protein: CASSLLPSSYNEQFF
CDR3 DNA: TGTGCCAGCAGCTTACTACCGAGCTCCTACAATGAGCAGTTCTTC

J gene: TRBJ1-2
V gene: TRBV19
D gene: -
clone size: -
CDR3 protein: CASSQTEVNYGYTF
CDR3 DNA: TGTGCCAGTAGTCAGACAGAAGTTAACTATGGCTACACCTTC

J gene: TRBJ2-2
V gene: TRBV18
D gene: TRBD2
clone size: -
CDR3 protein: CASSPSGTRDTGELFF
CDR3 DNA: TGTGCCAGCTCACCCTCCGGGACTAGGGACACCGGGGAGCTGTTTTTT

J gene: TRBJ1-2
V gene: TRBV27
D gene: TRBD1
clone size: -
CDR3 protein: CASSLAKTGGSENGYTF
CDR3 DNA: TGTGCCAGCAGTTTAGCAAAAACAGGGGGATCTGAAAATGGCTACACCTTC

J gene: TRBJ1-2
V gene: TRBV27
D gene: -
clone size: few
CDR3 protein: CASSLRQGGYGYTF
CDR3 DNA: TGTGCCAGCAGTTTGCGACAAGGCGGCTATGGCTACACCTTC

J gene: TRBJ2-1
V gene: TRBV30
D gene: -
clone size: -
CDR3 protein: CAWRPGGHWGSSYNEQFF
CDR3 DNA: TGTGCCTGGAGGCCCGGGGGGCACTGGGGTAGCTCCTACAATGAGCAGTTCTTC

J gene: TRBJ2-3
V gene: TRBV4-3
D gene: TRBD2
clone size: -
CDR3 protein: CASSQEGTLGLVSDTQYF
CDR3 DNA: TGCGCCAGCAGCCAGGAAGGGACTTTGGGACTAGTTTCAGATACGCAGTATTTT

J gene: TRBJ2-7
V gene: TRBV7-2
D gene: TRBD1
clone size: -
CDR3 protein: CASSPRDRGLYEQYF
CDR3 DNA: TGTGCCAGCAGCCCCCGGGACAGGGGGCTATACGAGCAGTACTTC

J gene: TRBJ2-3
V gene: TRBV5-1
D gene: -
clone size: -
CDR3 protein: CASSRASTSTDTQYF
CDR3 DNA: TGCGCCAGCAGCCGGGCGAGTACTAGCACAGATACGCAGTATTTT

J gene: TRBJ2-7
V gene: TRBV28
D gene: -
clone size: -
CDR3 protein: CASSSESGGATYEQYF
CDR3 DNA: TGTGCCAGCAGTTCAGAGAGTGGTGGGGCGACCTACGAGCAGTACTTC

J gene: TRBJ2-2
V gene: TRBV27
D gene: -
clone size: -
CDR3 protein: CASSLFSAFNTGELFF
CDR3 DNA: TGTGCCAGCAGTTTATTTAGCGCCTTCAACACCGGGGAGCTGTTTTTT

J gene: TRBJ2-2
V gene: TRBV5-1
D gene: -
clone size: once
CDR3 protein: CASSPHFDSTGELFF
CDR3 DNA: TGCGCCAGCAGCCCCCACTTCGACAGCACCGGGGAGCTGTTTTTT

J gene: TRBJ2-2
V gene: TRBV5-1
D gene: -
clone size: -
CDR3 protein: CASSLVGGASTGELFF
CDR3 DNA: TGCGCCAGCAGCTTGGTTGGGGGCGCGAGCACCGGGGAGCTGTTTTTT

J gene: TRBJ1-3
V gene: TRBV5-4
D gene: -
clone size: -
CDR3 protein: CASSLGGAGNTIYF
CDR3 DNA: TGTGCCAGCAGCTTGGGGGGAGCTGGAAACACCATATATTTT

J gene: TRBJ1-1
V gene: TRBV4-2
D gene: TRBD1
clone size: -
CDR3 protein: CASSQDRDRVVEAFF
CDR3 DNA: TGTGCCAGCAGCCAAGATCGTGACAGGGTGGTTGAAGCTTTCTTT

J gene: TRBJ2-7
V gene: TRBV11-2
D gene: -
clone size: once
CDR3 protein: CASSFAAISYEQYF
CDR3 DNA: TGTGCCAGCAGCTTTGCGGCGATCTCCTACGAGCAGTACTTC

J gene: TRBJ1-2
V gene: TRBV25-1
D gene: -
clone size: once
CDR3 protein: CASSGRDINYGYTF
CDR3 DNA: TGTGCCAGCAGTGGAAGGGACATTAACTATGGCTACACCTTC

J gene: TRBJ1-3
V gene: TRBV12-5
D gene: -
clone size: -
CDR3 protein: CASGLVLGISGNTIYF
CDR3 DNA: TGTGCTAGTGGTTTGGTACTTGGGATCTCTGGAAACACCATATATTTT